Only a few counts were recorded for the clone carrying this TCR beta chain. This sample is part of a study of cytomegalovirus exposure and HLA in healthy donors. About the study: Among about 380 genotyped donors, 80% to 90% fell in the Caucasian-associated ancestry cluster.

Whereas donors were nominally healthy upon sampling, unrecorded immune exposures were probable. The PCR used 60 Vbeta and 13 Jbeta primers. Libraries were prepared by immunoSEQ multiplex PCR; TCRdb keeps only in-frame clonotypes and omits some of them. This table holds some 110,000 clones, 71% found once. This CDR3 spans 14 amino acids. Germline-derived CDR1 and CDR2 are SGHVS and FNYEAQ. Trimming pared 0 bases from V and 1 base from J, leaving 7 bases between. This clonotype was sampled from a female donor in good health and CMV-seronegative. The chain couples TRBV7-6 to TRBJ2-7; D gene uncertain. Specimen: PBMCs. CDR3 sequence reads: CASSLAGKSYEQYF. The CDR3 DNA is TGTGCCAGCAGCTTAGCGGGCAAGTCCTACGAGCAGTACTTC.